This TCR beta chain was recovered during a study of beta chain features in type 1 diabetes. Points from the study as a whole: There was a moderate but significant shortening of TCRB CDR3s in all four CD4+ subsets of Type 1 diabetes patients.

For this clone: Its specificity is unknown.

CDR1 ENHRY and CDR2 SYGVKD come from the germline V gene. The CDR3 is made up of 16 amino acids. J lost 9 bases, V lost 2 bases, and 9 bases had no gene match. The sequenced template was cDNA made from the entire isolated RNA. Assay: immunoSEQ multiplex PCR; the TCRdb copy retains only in-frame clones and omits some. Of roughly 150,000 clones in the sample, roughly 8% were seen once. Sequencing was done on a sample of central memory CD4+ T cells from blood. This TCR was recovered from a man between 18 and 35 years old with type 1 diabetes. The rearrangement uses TRBV10-3 and TRBJ1-6; 8 bases line up with TRBD1. The CDR3 loop is CAISEQGGQGGSPLHF. The CDR3 DNA reads TGTGCCATCAGTGAGCAGGGAGGACAGGGCGGTTCACCCCTCCACTTT.